Below are 18 T cell receptor beta chains sequenced from a single sample in a study of beta chain features in type 1 diabetes. All of the isolated RNA was reverse transcribed, so expressed TCRB transcripts were sequenced. The repertoire was sequenced with immunoSEQ multiplex PCR; TCRdb's copy has only in-frame clones and lacks some. Here the sample spans fewer than 350,000 clones, about 8% being singletons. Sequences were obtained from central memory CD4+ T cells from blood. Every receptor here comes from a woman younger than 35 in good health.

This clone has only a few counts. This rearrangement joins TRBV7-3 to TRBJ2-1; D remains unclear. The CDR3 has 14 residues. Germline values: CDR1 SGHTA, CDR2 FQGTGA. Deletions cut 0 bases from V and 7 bases from J, with 10 bases between. For the CDR3, the DNA is TGTGCCAGCAGCTTAACTAGGGCGGCAAATGAGCAGTTCTTC. Translating gives CASSLTRAANEQFF.

The chain recombines TRBV15 with TRBJ2-2, with D tentatively TRBD2 (6 bases). Germline-derived CDR1 and CDR2 are LNHNV and YYDKDF (reference sequence). The CDR3 sequence is 19 residues long. Trimming took 0 bases from V and 0 from J, leaving 17 bases between them. The CDR3 sequence: CATSRDGGRRAPNTGELFF. The CDR3 DNA sequence: TGTGCCACCAGCAGAGATGGAGGGAGAAGGGCCCCGAACACCGGGGAGCTGTTTTTT.

The table lists this clone with a few counts. V and J are TRBV5-1 and TRBJ1-2, with D uncertain. Germline CDR1 is SGHRS and CDR2 is YFSETQ. Trimming took off 2 bases at V and 6 bases at J, with 14 bases between the two ends. This CDR3 is built from 14 residues. CDR3 nucleotides: TGCGCCAGCAGCTTTTCAGGTTCTACGGATGGCTACACCTTC. Residues: CASSFSGSTDGYTF.

The table lists this clone with many counts. The chain joins TRBV5-1 to TRBJ2-3; no clear D gene. Per germline, CDR1 SGHRS and CDR2 YFSETQ. The length of the CDR3 is 16 residues. Trimming cost V 2 bases and J 2 bases, with 15 bases left between them. The CDR3 loop reads CASSLEVTSPTDTQYF. CDR3 bases: TGCGCCAGCAGCTTAGAGGTAACAAGTCCCACAGATACGCAGTATTTT.

The gene calls are TRBV6-1 and TRBJ1-6, with 8 bases fitting TRBD1. This CDR3 comprises 14 residues. Germline CDR1 reads MNHNS; CDR2 reads SASEGT. The J segment lost 3 bases and the V segment lost 8 bases, leaving 3 bases of the junction unmatched. Written as DNA, the CDR3 is TGTGCCAGCGAGACAGGGGTCTATAATTCACCCCTCCACTTT. Protein product: CASETGVYNSPLHF.

This clone showed up many times. This chain uses TRBV7-6 with TRBJ1-2; the match to TRBD1 covers 7 bases. Trimming removed 4 bases from V and 2 bases from J; junction bases left unmatched: 1. The CDR3 has 13 amino acids. Germline CDR1 SGHVS, CDR2 FNYEAQ. CDR3 nucleotides: TGTGCCAGCAGCTGGGGACAGAACTATGGCTACACCTTC. This codes for CASSWGQNYGYTF.

The chain uses TRBV7-2 and TRBJ1-2; 9 nucleotides align to TRBD1. V trimming: 5 bases; J trimming: 8 bases; junction bases outside the gene matches: 6. The CDR3 length is 13 residues. Per the germline V gene, CDR1 is SGHTA and CDR2 is FQGNSA. Written as DNA, the CDR3 is TGTGCCAGCAGCGACCGGGACAGGGAGGGCTACACCTTC. As protein: CASSDRDREGYTF.

The sample holds a few counts of this clone. The chain recombines TRBV6-1 with TRBJ1-1; unclear D gene. CDR1 and CDR2 (germline): MNHNS, SASEGT. The CDR3 spans 12 residues. Trimming cost V 0 bases and J 7 bases, with 6 bases left between them. The CDR3 reads CASSEAHGEAFF. The CDR3 DNA reads TGTGCCAGCAGTGAAGCCCACGGTGAAGCTTTCTTT.

As regards this clone: Other DNA sequences in the same sample also yield this CDR3. V is TRBV4-3 and J is TRBJ1-2; D is uncertain. The germline V and J ends were trimmed by 1 base and 2 bases, with 2 bases remaining between them. The CDR3 consists of 12 residues. Germline values: CDR1 LGHNA, CDR2 YSLEER. For the CDR3, the DNA is TGCGCCAGCAGCCAAGCAAACTATGGCTACACCTTC. Translation gives CASSQANYGYTF.

This clone was counted only a few times. The gene calls are TRBV19 and TRBJ1-2; D call uncertain. Germline V gene lookup returns CDR1 LNHDA and CDR2 SQIVND (reference sequence). The V and J ends lost 5 bases and 0 bases respectively, with 13 bases between them. This CDR3 comprises 15 residues. The CDR3, as DNA: TGTGCCAGTAGTCGTCAGGCGGTAGCTAACTATGGCTACACCTTC. It translates to CASSRQAVANYGYTF.

The genes are TRBV5-1 and TRBJ1-1; the D is unclear. This CDR3 contains 13 residues. Germline values: CDR1 SGHRS, CDR2 YFSETQ. Deletions cut 4 bases from V and 1 base from J, with 8 bases between. The CDR3 spells CASSESGNTEAFF. CDR3 nucleotide sequence: TGCGCCAGCAGCGAGTCAGGGAACACTGAAGCTTTCTTT.

This clone was picked up a small number of times. The J gene is TRBJ2-1, the V gene TRBV5-6, with D uncertain. The CDR3 has 14 residues. The germline V gene has CDR1 SGHDT and CDR2 YYEEEE. V lost 1 base to trimming and J lost 4 bases, with 9 bases between them. The CDR3 DNA is TGTGCCAGCAGCTTGTCTTACGGTTACAATGAGCAGTTCTTC. This encodes CASSLSYGYNEQFF.

This clone was seen at least ten times. This chain joins TRBV27 and TRBJ2-7, with D tentatively TRBD1 (5 bases). The germline V gene has CDR1 MNHEY and CDR2 SMNVEV (reference sequence). This CDR3 is 14 amino acids long. The V end lost 4 bases, the J end lost 3 bases, and 13 bases lay between the germline ends. CDR3 nucleotide sequence: TGTGCCAGCAGTTCGCGGACATTGATCTACGAGCAGTACTTC. Encoded protein: CASSSRTLIYEQYF.

This clone was found a few times. The genes are TRBV29-1 and TRBJ2-7, with 9 bases aligning to TRBD2. The V segment lost 5 bases and the J segment 9 bases; nucleotides outside the gene matches: 11. The germline V gene has CDR1 SQVTM and CDR2 ANQGSEA. There are 13 residues in the CDR3. The CDR3 nucleotides are TGCAGCGTTCTCCTTAGCGGGAGTCGCGTGCAGTACTTC. Translating gives CSVLLSGSRVQYF.

This clone was detected only a few times. The chain employs TRBV5-4 and TRBJ2-5; maybe TRBD2 (6 bases). The CDR3 length is 14 residues. Germline-derived CDR1 and CDR2 are SGHNT and YYREEE (reference sequence). The V gene lost 3 bases and the J gene lost 3 bases, with 12 bases spanning the gap. CDR3 in amino acids: CASSSGGNEETQYF. The CDR3 coding sequence is TGTGCCAGCAGCTCTGGAGGGAATGAAGAGACCCAGTACTTC.

Many counts were recorded for this clone. Other DNA sequences within the sample encode an identical CDR3. The chain has TRBV29-1 and TRBJ2-2, with D unclear. The CDR3 covers 11 residues. CDR1 is SQVTM and CDR2 is ANQGSEA in the germline V gene. V was trimmed by 4 bases and J by 4 bases, leaving 4 bases between them. CDR3 DNA: TGCAGCGTTGGTAGCACCGGGGAGCTGTTTTTT. Its translation is CSVGSTGELFF.

This clone has a handful of counts. Within the sample, other DNA sequences also encode this same CDR3. This rearrangement joins TRBV11-2 to TRBJ2-3; TRBD2 aligns across 9 bases. Trimming took 2 bases from V and 1 from J; bases not matched to a gene: 4. The germline gives CDR1 SGHAT, CDR2 FQNNGV. The CDR3 consists of 16 residues. CDR3 sequence: CASSLMRGGGTDTQYF. The CDR3 coding sequence is TGTGCCAGCAGCTTAATGCGGGGGGGCGGCACAGATACGCAGTATTTT.

Only a few counts were recorded for this clone. The J gene is TRBJ2-7, the V gene TRBV6-5; D may be TRBD2 (5 bases). In germline, CDR1 is MNHEY, CDR2 SVGAGI. The V end was cut by 4 bases, the J end by 1 base, with 14 bases between. The CDR3 sequence is 15 residues long. CDR3: CASSSPSGTSYEQYF. For the CDR3, the DNA is TGTGCCAGCAGTTCGCCATCGGGAACGTCCTACGAGCAGTACTTC.